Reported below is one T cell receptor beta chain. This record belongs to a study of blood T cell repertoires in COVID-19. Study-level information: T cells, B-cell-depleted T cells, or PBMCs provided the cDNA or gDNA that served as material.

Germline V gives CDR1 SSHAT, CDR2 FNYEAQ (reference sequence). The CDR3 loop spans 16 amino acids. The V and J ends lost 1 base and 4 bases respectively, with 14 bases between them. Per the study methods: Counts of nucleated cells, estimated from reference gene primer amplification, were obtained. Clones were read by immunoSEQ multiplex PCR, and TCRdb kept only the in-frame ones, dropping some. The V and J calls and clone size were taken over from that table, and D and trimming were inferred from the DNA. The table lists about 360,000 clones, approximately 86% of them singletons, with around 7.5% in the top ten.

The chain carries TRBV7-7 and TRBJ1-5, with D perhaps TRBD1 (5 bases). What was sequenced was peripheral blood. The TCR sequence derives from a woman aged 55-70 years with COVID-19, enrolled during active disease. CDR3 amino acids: CASSLVAIRANQPQHF. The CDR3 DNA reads TGTGCCAGCAGCTTAGTAGCAATCAGGGCAAATCAGCCCCAGCATTTT.